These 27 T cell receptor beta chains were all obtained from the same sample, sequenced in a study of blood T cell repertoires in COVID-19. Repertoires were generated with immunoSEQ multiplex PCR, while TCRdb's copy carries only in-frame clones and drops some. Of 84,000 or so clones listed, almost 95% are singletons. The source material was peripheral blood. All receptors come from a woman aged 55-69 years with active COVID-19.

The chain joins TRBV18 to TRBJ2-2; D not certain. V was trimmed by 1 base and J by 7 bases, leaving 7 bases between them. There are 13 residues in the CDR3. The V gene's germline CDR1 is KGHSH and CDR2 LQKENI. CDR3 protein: CASSPLPGGELFF. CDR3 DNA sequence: TGTGCCAGCTCACCACTTCCAGGCGGGGAGCTGTTTTTT. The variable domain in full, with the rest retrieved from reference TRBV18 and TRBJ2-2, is NAGVMQNPRHLVRRRGQEARLRCSPMKGHSHVYWYRQLPEEGLKFMVYLQKENIIDESGMPKERFSAEFPKEGPSILRIQQVVRGDSAAYFCASSPLPGGELFFGEGSRLTVL.

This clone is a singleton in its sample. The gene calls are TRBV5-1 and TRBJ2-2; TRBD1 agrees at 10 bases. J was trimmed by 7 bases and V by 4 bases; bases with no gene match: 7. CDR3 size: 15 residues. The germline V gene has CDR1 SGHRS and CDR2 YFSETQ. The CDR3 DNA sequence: TGCGCCAGCAGCGACAAGACAGGGGGCAACGGGGAGCTGTTTTTT. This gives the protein CASSDKTGGNGELFF.

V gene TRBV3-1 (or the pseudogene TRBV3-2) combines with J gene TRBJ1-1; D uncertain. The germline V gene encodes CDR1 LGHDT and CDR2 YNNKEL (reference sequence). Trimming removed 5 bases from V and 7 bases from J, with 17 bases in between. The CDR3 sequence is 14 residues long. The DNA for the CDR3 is TGTGCCAGCAGCTCACGGACTGTTAAACTTGAAGCTTTCTTT. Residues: CASSSRTVKLEAFF.

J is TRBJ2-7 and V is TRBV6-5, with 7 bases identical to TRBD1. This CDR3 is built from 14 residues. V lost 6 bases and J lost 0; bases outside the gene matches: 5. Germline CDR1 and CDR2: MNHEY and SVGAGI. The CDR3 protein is CASSWDSGSYEQYF. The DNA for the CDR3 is TGTGCCAGCAGCTGGGACAGCGGCTCCTACGAGCAGTACTTC.

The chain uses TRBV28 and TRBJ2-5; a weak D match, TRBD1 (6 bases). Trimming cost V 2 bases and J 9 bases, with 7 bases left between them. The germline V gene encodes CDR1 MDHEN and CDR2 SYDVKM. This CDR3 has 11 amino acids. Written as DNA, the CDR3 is TGTGCCAGCAGTTTAACAGGGTCCCAGTACTTC. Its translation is CASSLTGSQYF.

The CDR3 spells CASSSRGGGSYNEQFF. CDR3 coding DNA: TGTGCCAGCAGCTCCCGGGGCGGGGGGTCCTACAATGAGCAGTTCTTC. The chain couples TRBV11-2 to TRBJ2-1, with 8 bases lining up with TRBD2. The J segment lost 1 base and the V segment lost 4 bases, leaving 6 bases of the junction unmatched. The CDR3 runs 16 residues. Germline lookup yields CDR1 SGHAT and CDR2 FQNNGV.

CDR3 coding DNA: TGTGCCAGCAGGGCATTTCCGGACAGCAATTCACCCCTCCACTTT. As protein: CASRAFPDSNSPLHF. The gene calls are TRBV6-5 and TRBJ1-6; perhaps TRBD1 as D (6 bases). Between the trimmed V and J ends, which lost 6 bases and 7 bases, there was a span of 16 bases. The CDR3 is 15 amino acids. Germline loops: CDR1 MNHEY, CDR2 SVGAGI.

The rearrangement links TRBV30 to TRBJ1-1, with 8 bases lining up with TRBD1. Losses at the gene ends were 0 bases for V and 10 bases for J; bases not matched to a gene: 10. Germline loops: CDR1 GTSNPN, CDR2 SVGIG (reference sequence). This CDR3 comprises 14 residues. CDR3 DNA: TGTGCCTGGAGTGTAGGGACAGGTCTCTTCGGAGCTTTCTTT. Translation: CAWSVGTGLFGAFF.

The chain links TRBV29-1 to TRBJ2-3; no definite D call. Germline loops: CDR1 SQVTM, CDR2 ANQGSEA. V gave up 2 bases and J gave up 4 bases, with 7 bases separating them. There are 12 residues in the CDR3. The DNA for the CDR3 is TGCAGCGTTGAATCCAGCGCAGATACGCAGTATTTT. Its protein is CSVESSADTQYF.

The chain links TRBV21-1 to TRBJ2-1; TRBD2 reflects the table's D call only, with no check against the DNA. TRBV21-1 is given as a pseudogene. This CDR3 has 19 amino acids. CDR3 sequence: CASSTGTSGRDSSYNEQFF. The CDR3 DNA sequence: TGTGCCAGCAGCACAGGGACTAGCGGGAGGGACTCCTCCTACAATGAGCAGTTCTTC.

This CDR3 reads CASLSGGVRSTDTQYF. CDR3 bases: TGCGCCAGCCTCTCCGGAGGGGTGAGGAGCACAGATACGCAGTATTTT. The V call is TRBV5-1, the J call TRBJ2-3, with D maybe TRBD2 (6 bases). The CDR3 length is 16 residues. The germline V and J ends were trimmed by 7 bases and 0 bases, with 18 bases remaining between them. Germline V lookup: CDR1 SGHRS, CDR2 YFSETQ.

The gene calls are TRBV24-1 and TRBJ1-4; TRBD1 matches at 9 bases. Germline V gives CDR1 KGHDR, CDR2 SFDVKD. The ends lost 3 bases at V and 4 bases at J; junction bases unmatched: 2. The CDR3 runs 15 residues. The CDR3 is CATSDTTGGNEKLFF. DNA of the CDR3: TGTGCCACCAGTGATACGACAGGGGGTAATGAAAAACTGTTTTTT.

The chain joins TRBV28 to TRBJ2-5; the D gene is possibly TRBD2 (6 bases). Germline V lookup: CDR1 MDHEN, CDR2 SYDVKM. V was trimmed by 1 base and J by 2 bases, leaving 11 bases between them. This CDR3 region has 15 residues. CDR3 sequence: CASSLFRERQETQYF. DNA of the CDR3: TGTGCCAGCAGTTTATTTCGGGAGCGGCAAGAGACCCAGTACTTC.

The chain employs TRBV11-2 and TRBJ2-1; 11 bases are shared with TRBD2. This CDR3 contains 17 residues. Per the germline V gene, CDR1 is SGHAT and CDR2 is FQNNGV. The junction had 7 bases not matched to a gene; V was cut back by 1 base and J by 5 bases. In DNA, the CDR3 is TGTGCCAGCAGCTTAGTGTCTAGCGGGGGGAAAGACAATGAGCAGTTCTTC. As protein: CASSLVSSGGKDNEQFF.

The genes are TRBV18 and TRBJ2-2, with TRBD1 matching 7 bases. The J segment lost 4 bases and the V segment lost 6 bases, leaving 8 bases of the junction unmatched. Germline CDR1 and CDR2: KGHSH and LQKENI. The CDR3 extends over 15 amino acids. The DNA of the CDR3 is TGTGCCAGCTCGCTACAGACAGGGTCCACCGGGGAGCTGTTTTTT. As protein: CASSLQTGSTGELFF. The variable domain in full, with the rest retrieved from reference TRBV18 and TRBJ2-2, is NAGVMQNPRHLVRRRGQEARLRCSPMKGHSHVYWYRQLPEEGLKFMVYLQKENIIDESGMPKERFSAEFPKEGPSILRIQQVVRGDSAAYFCASSLQTGSTGELFFGEGSRLTVL.

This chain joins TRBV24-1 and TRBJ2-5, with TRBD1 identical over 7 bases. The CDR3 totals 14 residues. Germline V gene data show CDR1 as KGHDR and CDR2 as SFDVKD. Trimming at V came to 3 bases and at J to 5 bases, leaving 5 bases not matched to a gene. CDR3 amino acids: CATSDLGTVETQYF. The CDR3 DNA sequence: TGTGCCACCAGTGATCTGGGGACAGTGGAGACCCAGTACTTC.

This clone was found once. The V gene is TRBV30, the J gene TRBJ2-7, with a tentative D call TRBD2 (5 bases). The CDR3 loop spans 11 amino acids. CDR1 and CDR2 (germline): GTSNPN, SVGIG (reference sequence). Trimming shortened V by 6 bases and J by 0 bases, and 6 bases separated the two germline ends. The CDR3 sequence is CACGSSYEQYF. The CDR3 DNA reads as TGTGCCTGTGGGAGCTCCTACGAGCAGTACTTC.

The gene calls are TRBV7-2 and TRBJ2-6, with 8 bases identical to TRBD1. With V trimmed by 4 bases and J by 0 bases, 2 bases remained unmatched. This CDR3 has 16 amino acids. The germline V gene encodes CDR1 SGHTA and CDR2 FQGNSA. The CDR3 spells CASSWTGSSGANVLTF. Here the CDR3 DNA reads TGTGCCAGCAGCTGGACAGGGAGCTCTGGGGCCAACGTCCTGACTTTC.

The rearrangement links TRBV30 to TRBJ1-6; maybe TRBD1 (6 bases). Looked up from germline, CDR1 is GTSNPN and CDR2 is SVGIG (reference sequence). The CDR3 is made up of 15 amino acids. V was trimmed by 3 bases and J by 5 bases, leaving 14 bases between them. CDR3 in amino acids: CAWRIPDRNNSPLHF. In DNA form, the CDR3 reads TGTGCCTGGAGAATTCCGGACAGAAATAATTCACCCCTCCACTTT.

The chain's CDR3 is CASSQGAEQYF. For the CDR3, the DNA is TGCGCCAGCAGCCAAGGCGCAGAGCAGTACTTC. The rearrangement links TRBV4-1 to TRBJ2-7; no reliable D call. V lost 1 base and J lost 7, with 5 bases in between. There are 11 residues in the CDR3. Germline-derived CDR1 and CDR2 are MGHRA and YSYEKL.

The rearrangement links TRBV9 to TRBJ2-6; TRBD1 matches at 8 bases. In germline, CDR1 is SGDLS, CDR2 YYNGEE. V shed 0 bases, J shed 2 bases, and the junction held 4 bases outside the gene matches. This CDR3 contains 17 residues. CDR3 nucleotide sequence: TGTGCCAGCAGCGTAGTTCCAGGGGGCGCTGGGGCCAACGTCCTGACTTTC. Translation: CASSVVPGGAGANVLTF.

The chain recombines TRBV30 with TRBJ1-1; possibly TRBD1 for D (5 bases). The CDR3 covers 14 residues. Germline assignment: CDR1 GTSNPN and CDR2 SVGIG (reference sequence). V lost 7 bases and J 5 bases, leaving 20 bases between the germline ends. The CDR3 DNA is TGTGCCTCCGAACCACTTACAGGAGGGACTGAAGCTTTCTTT. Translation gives CASEPLTGGTEAFF.

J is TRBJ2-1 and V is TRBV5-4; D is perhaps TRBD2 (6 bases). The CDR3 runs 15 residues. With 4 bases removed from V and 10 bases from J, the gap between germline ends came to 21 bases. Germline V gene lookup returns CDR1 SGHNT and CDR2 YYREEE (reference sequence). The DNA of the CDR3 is TGTGCCAGCAGCCCTCCGGGACTTACACCTTTGGAGCAGTTCTTC. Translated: CASSPPGLTPLEQFF.

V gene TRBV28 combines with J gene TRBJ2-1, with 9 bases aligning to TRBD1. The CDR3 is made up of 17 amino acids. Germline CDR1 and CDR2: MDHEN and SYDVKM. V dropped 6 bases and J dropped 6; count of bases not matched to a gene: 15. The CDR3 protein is CASSQIDGTGPLNEQFF. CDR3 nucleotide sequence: TGTGCCAGCAGCCAAATCGACGGGACAGGGCCCCTCAATGAGCAGTTCTTC.

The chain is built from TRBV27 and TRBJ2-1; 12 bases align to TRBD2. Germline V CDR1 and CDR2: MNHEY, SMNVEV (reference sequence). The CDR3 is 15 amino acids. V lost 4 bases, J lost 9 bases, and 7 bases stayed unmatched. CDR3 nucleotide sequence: TGTGCCAGCAGTTCTAGCGGGAGGGCCTATTCTGAGCAGTTCTTC. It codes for CASSSSGRAYSEQFF.

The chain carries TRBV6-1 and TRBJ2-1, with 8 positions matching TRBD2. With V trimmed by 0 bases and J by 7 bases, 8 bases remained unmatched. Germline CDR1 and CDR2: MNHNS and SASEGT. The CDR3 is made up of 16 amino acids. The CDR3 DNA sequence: TGTGCCAGCAGTGAAGCGCTGGCGGGGGGCAGGAATGAGCAGTTCTTC. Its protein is CASSEALAGGRNEQFF.

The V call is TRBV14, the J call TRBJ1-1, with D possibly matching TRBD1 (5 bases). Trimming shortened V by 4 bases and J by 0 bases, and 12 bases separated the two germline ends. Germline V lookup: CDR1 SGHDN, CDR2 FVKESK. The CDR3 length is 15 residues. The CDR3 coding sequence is TGTGCCAGCAGCCCTACAGGAAAAATGAACACTGAAGCTTTCTTT. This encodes CASSPTGKMNTEAFF.